This TCR beta chain was recovered during a study of cytomegalovirus exposure and HLA in healthy donors. Notes on the study in general: Most TCR sequences proved rare, with some public TCRs found in many donors. A later analysis linked some 17,000 TCR beta sequences to HLA alleles at 0.05 false discovery rate. It was confirmed in vitro that a few of the CMV-associated chains were specific for CMV antigens. Later on, an analysis showed TCR association rates differing by HLA locus, with DRB1 the most and HLA-C the fewest.

This clone showed up just a few times. Its specificity is unknown. Germline V CDR1 and CDR2: SGHAT, FQNNGV. This CDR3 comprises 15 residues. Trimming took 5 bases from V and 2 from J; bases not matched to a gene: 4. The PCR made use of 60 Vbeta and 13 Jbeta primers. TCRdb keeps only in-frame clones here, not all; method: immunoSEQ multiplex PCR. Of 140,000 to 150,000 clones in the sample, roughly 10% were seen once. The sample was PBMCs. The source is a man between 50 and 59 years old in good health and CMV-seronegative. The chain links TRBV11-2 to TRBJ2-7, with 12 bases fitting TRBD2. The CDR3 here is CASSLLAGGPYEQYF. The CDR3 DNA reads as TGTGCCAGCAGCCTACTAGCGGGGGGCCCCTACGAGCAGTACTTC.